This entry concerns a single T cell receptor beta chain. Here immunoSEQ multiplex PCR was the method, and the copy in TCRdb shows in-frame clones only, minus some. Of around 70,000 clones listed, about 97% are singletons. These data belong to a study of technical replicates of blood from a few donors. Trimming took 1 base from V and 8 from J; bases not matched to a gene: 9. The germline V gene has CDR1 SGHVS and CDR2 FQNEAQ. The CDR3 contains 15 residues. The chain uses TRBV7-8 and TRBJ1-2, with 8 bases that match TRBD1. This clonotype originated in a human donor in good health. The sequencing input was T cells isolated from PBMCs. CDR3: CASSLGTGTGSGYTF. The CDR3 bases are TGTGCCAGCAGCTTAGGGACCGGGACAGGAAGCGGCTACACCTTC.